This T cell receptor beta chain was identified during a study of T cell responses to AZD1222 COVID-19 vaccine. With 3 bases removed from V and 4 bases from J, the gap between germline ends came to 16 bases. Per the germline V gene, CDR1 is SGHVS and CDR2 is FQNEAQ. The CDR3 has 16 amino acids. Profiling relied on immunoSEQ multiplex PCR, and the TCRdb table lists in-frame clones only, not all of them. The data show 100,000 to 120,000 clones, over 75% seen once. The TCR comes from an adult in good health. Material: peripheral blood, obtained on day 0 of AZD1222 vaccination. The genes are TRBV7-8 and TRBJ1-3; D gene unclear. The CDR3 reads CASSFSSVFPGNTIYF. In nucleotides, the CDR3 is TGTGCCAGCAGCTTTTCTTCGGTCTTTCCCGGAAACACCATATATTTT.